These 27 T cell receptor beta chains were all obtained from the same sample, sequenced in a study of blood T cell repertoires in COVID-19. The table came from immunoSEQ multiplex PCR; TCRdb's copy has only in-frame clones and leaves some out. The data contain over 150,000 clones, approximately 80% of them singletons. The sequenced material came from peripheral blood. Receptor source: a woman older than 75 with active or convalescent COVID-19.

The V call is TRBV12-3 or TRBV12-4, the J call TRBJ2-5, with 7 positions matching TRBD1. The CDR3 spans 13 residues. V lost 5 bases to trimming and J lost 5 bases; unmatched junction nucleotides: 5. CDR3 bases: TGTGCCAGCAGTACAGGGGCTTCTGAGACCCAGTACTTC. Its translation is CASSTGASETQYF.

The V call is TRBV7-9, the J call TRBJ1-3; maybe TRBD1 (6 bases). The CDR3 consists of 14 residues. Germline-derived CDR1 and CDR2 are SEHNR and FQNEAQ (reference sequence). V lost 3 bases, J lost 4 bases, and 10 bases lay in between. CDR3 sequence: CASSFTGYGNTIYF. CDR3 DNA sequence: TGTGCCAGCAGCTTTACAGGGTACGGAAACACCATATATTTT.

The J gene is TRBJ1-4, the V gene TRBV5-1, with D unresolved. Between the trimmed V and J ends, which lost 0 bases and 7 bases, there was a span of 13 bases. This CDR3 spans 15 amino acids. Germline assignment: CDR1 SGHRS and CDR2 YFSETQ. The CDR3 spells CASSLAPGGGEKLFF. Written as DNA, the CDR3 is TGCGCCAGCAGCTTGGCCCCCGGCGGCGGTGAAAAACTGTTTTTT.

The chain combines TRBV7-2 with TRBJ2-1; TRBD2 matches 7 bases. J was trimmed by 0 bases and V by 5 bases; bases with no gene match: 7. Germline CDR1 and CDR2: SGHTA and FQGNSA. This CDR3 has 16 residues. CDR3 protein: CASSLTSRSSYNEQFF. CDR3 DNA: TGTGCCAGCAGCCTGACTAGCCGAAGCTCCTACAATGAGCAGTTCTTC.

The chain has TRBV14 and TRBJ1-6; 7 bases match TRBD1. The germline V gene encodes CDR1 SGHDN and CDR2 FVKESK. Unmatched junction bases numbered 8, after V lost 4 bases and J lost 5 bases. This CDR3 spans 16 amino acids. CDR3 in amino acids: CASSRLSGQNNSPLHF. CDR3 DNA: TGTGCCAGCAGCCGATTATCGGGACAGAATAATTCACCCCTCCACTTT.

The chain joins TRBV27 to TRBJ1-1; D possibly corresponds to TRBD1 (5 bases). CDR3 size: 14 residues. The ends were cut back, 2 bases at V and 3 bases at J, with 10 bases in the middle. CDR1 is MNHEY, CDR2 SMNVEV, per germline (reference sequence). In DNA form, the CDR3 reads TGTGCCAGCAGTTTAAGGCCCAGGGACACTGAAGCTTTCTTT. The encoded protein is CASSLRPRDTEAFF.

The chain recombines TRBV10-1 with TRBJ2-1; 8 nucleotides match TRBD2. CDR1 WNHNN and CDR2 SYGVQD come from the germline V gene (reference sequence). The CDR3 consists of 15 residues. J gave up 4 bases and V 3 bases, and 5 bases lay outside the gene matches. This CDR3 reads CASSEEPSGYNEQFF. The CDR3, as DNA: TGCGCCAGCAGTGAAGAACCTAGCGGGTACAATGAGCAGTTCTTC.

This clone occurred once. J is TRBJ2-1 and V is TRBV4-3; 7 nucleotides align to TRBD1. The CDR3 loop spans 13 amino acids. V was pared by 4 bases and J by 10 bases, with 7 bases of the junction left unmatched. The germline V gene encodes CDR1 LGHNA and CDR2 YSLEER. The DNA for the CDR3 is TGCGCCAGCAGCCCAGACAGGGCGTTAGAGCAGTTCTTC. Its translation is CASSPDRALEQFF.

V and J are TRBV3-1 (or the pseudogene TRBV3-2) and TRBJ1-1; 8 bases fit TRBD1. The CDR3 runs to 13 residues. The V gene end was trimmed by 0 bases and the J gene end by 12 bases; junction bases not matched to a gene: 6. Germline V gene lookup returns CDR1 LGHDT and CDR2 YNNKEL (reference sequence). The CDR3 spells CASSQDRTGSTFF. DNA of the CDR3: TGTGCCAGCAGCCAAGATAGGACAGGGTCGACTTTCTTT.

The genes are TRBV4-3 and TRBJ1-1; no firm D call. The germline V gene has CDR1 LGHNA and CDR2 YSLEER. The CDR3 is 16 residues long. V gave up 2 bases and J gave up 4 bases, with 17 bases separating them. This CDR3 reads CASSQTPQTLGTEAFF. The CDR3 DNA reads as TGCGCCAGCAGCCAAACTCCCCAGACACTGGGCACTGAAGCTTTCTTT.

The chain uses TRBV5-4 and TRBJ2-5; D may be TRBD1 (6 bases). Per the germline V gene, CDR1 is SGHNT and CDR2 is YYREEE (reference sequence). The CDR3 runs to 13 residues. V gave up 6 bases and J gave up 3 bases, with 12 bases separating them. The CDR3 loop is CASTRQDKETQYF. CDR3 sequence (DNA): TGTGCCAGCACCCGACAGGACAAAGAGACCCAGTACTTC.

The rearrangement links TRBV18 to TRBJ2-7, with a weak D call TRBD1 (6 bases). V was shortened by 3 bases and J by 4 bases, with 25 bases between the two germline ends. CDR3 length: 18 amino acids. The V gene's germline CDR1 is KGHSH and CDR2 LQKENI. The CDR3 here is CASSPLALGTIGSYEQYF. The DNA of the CDR3 is TGTGCCAGCTCACCTCTAGCCCTCGGGACAATCGGATCTTACGAGCAGTACTTC.

This clone came up a few times. The J gene is TRBJ1-4, the V gene TRBV3-1 (or the pseudogene TRBV3-2); TRBD1 is a possible D gene (5 bases). The CDR3 consists of 16 residues. V lost 4 bases to trimming and J lost 8 bases, with 20 bases between them. Germline-derived CDR1 and CDR2 are LGHDT and YNNKEL (reference sequence). The CDR3 DNA sequence: TGTGCCAGCAGCCGGCCCCAAGGACAATTTCGGGAAAAACTGTTTTTT. This codes for CASSRPQGQFREKLFF.

The rearrangement links TRBV5-1 to TRBJ2-3; TRBD2 agrees at 9 bases. The CDR3 has 14 amino acids. Germline V gene sequence: CDR1 SGHRS, CDR2 YFSETQ. V lost 7 bases and J lost 0; bases outside the gene matches: 3. The CDR3 loop is CASSSGVSTDTQYF. DNA for the CDR3: TGCGCCAGCTCTAGCGGGGTGAGCACAGATACGCAGTATTTT.

In this sample, this clone turned up a few times. The chain joins TRBV5-4 to TRBJ1-1; 9 nucleotides line up with TRBD1. Germline CDR1 and CDR2: SGHNT and YYREEE (reference sequence). This CDR3 comprises 15 residues. Germline trimming cut 2 bases from V and 3 bases from J; bases unmatched to any gene: 5. DNA of the CDR3: TGTGCCAGCAGCTTAACTGGACAGGGGTACACTGAAGCTTTCTTT. Its protein is CASSLTGQGYTEAFF.

The rearrangement uses TRBV19 and TRBJ1-2; a weak D match, TRBD1 (5 bases). This CDR3 has 16 residues. The V gene lost 9 bases and the J gene lost 3 bases, with 23 bases spanning the gap. Germline CDR1 LNHDA, CDR2 SQIVND (reference sequence). The CDR3 DNA is TGTGCCAGCAAGGGGCAGGGCGGCCAAGTAGACTATGGCTACACCTTC. Encoded protein: CASKGQGGQVDYGYTF.

The chain has TRBV5-6 and TRBJ1-3, with 7 bases lining up with TRBD1. Germline CDR1 is SGHDT and CDR2 is YYEEEE. The CDR3 contains 17 residues. V was clipped by 0 bases and J by 0 bases; unmatched bases: 6. As DNA, the CDR3 is TGTGCCAGCAGCTTGGAAGGGACAGATTCCTCTGGAAACACCATATATTTT. Protein: CASSLEGTDSSGNTIYF.

The chain links TRBV7-8 to TRBJ2-2, with D possibly matching TRBD1 (8 bases). CDR1 SGHVS and CDR2 FQNEAQ come from the germline V gene. The CDR3 length is 15 residues. Trimming cost V 5 bases and J 5 bases, with 15 bases left between them. The DNA for the CDR3 is TGTGCCAGCAGCGCCGACAGGGGAGGGACCGGGGAGCTGTTTTTT. As protein: CASSADRGGTGELFF.

The gene calls are TRBV30 and TRBJ1-1, with D possibly TRBD1 on 5 matching bases. V was clipped by 3 bases and J by 0 bases, with 8 bases between them. The CDR3 has 13 residues. CDR1 GTSNPN and CDR2 SVGIG come from the germline V gene (reference sequence). The CDR3 DNA reads as TGTGCCTGGAGGCAGGGTATGAACACTGAAGCTTTCTTT. Residues: CAWRQGMNTEAFF.

V gene TRBV19 combines with J gene TRBJ1-1, with a tentative D call TRBD1 (5 bases). From germline, CDR1 is LNHDA and CDR2 SQIVND (reference sequence). This CDR3 has 14 residues. The germline V and J ends were trimmed by 0 bases and 8 bases, with 13 bases remaining between them. The CDR3 loop is CASSIDTGYSEAFF. In DNA, the CDR3 is TGTGCCAGTAGTATAGATACAGGTTATTCAGAAGCTTTCTTT.

This clone was counted between two and nine times. This chain joins TRBV14 and TRBJ1-3; no clear D gene. Germline CDR1 is SGHDN and CDR2 is FVKESK. Trimming shortened V by 5 bases and J by 0 bases, and 14 bases separated the two germline ends. This CDR3 spans 16 amino acids. CDR3 bases: TGTGCCAGCAGCTCAGAGGTTCGACGCTCTGGAAACACCATATATTTT. Its translation: CASSSEVRRSGNTIYF.

The J gene is TRBJ1-6, the V gene TRBV14; D might be TRBD1 (5 bases). Trimming took 11 bases from V and 4 from J, leaving 12 bases between them. Germline CDR1 reads SGHDN; CDR2 reads FVKESK. This CDR3 is 13 amino acids long. The CDR3 spells CASGPGYNSPLHF. CDR3 in DNA: TGTGCCTCTGGTCCAGGGTATAATTCACCCCTCCACTTT.

The chain uses TRBV3-1 (or the pseudogene TRBV3-2) and TRBJ2-5; 8 nucleotides agree with TRBD2. This CDR3 has 16 residues. V was pared by 4 bases and J by 1 base, with 8 bases of the junction left unmatched. Germline values: CDR1 LGHDT, CDR2 YNNKEL (reference sequence). The CDR3 nucleotides read TGTGCCAGCAGCCGAGTAGCGGGGCTCCTCCAAGAGACCCAGTACTTC. It codes for CASSRVAGLLQETQYF.

The V gene is TRBV18, the J gene TRBJ1-5; D is possibly TRBD1 (5 bases). Germline CDR1 KGHSH, CDR2 LQKENI. The CDR3 sequence is 13 residues long. Trimming left V 3 bases short and J 9 bases short, with 12 bases between. The CDR3: CASSPPSQGPQHF. Written as DNA, the CDR3 is TGTGCCAGCTCACCCCCGTCGCAGGGGCCCCAGCATTTT.

V is TRBV12-3 or TRBV12-4 and J is TRBJ2-7, with D possibly being TRBD1 (6 bases). The CDR3 extends over 11 amino acids. Deletions cut 3 bases from V and 13 bases from J, with 13 bases between. This chain's CDR3 is CASSLTGTLYF. In DNA form, the CDR3 reads TGTGCCAGCAGTTTGACCGGGACACTATACTTC.

This clone was found a few times. This chain uses TRBV18 with TRBJ1-2, with 7 bases aligning to TRBD1. The CDR3 is 15 residues long. Germline lookup yields CDR1 KGHSH and CDR2 LQKENI. J gave up 2 bases and V 2 bases, and 5 bases lay outside the gene matches. The CDR3 DNA follows: TGTGCCAGCTCACCAACCGGGACAGACAACTATGGCTACACCTTC. As protein: CASSPTGTDNYGYTF.

The genes are TRBV3-1 (or the pseudogene TRBV3-2) and TRBJ1-1; D call uncertain. V lost 1 base, J lost 0 bases, and 9 bases lay in between. The germline V gene has CDR1 LGHDT and CDR2 YNNKEL (reference sequence). CDR3 length: 15 residues. The DNA of the CDR3 is TGTGCCAGCAGCCAAGGGGCAGGAATGAACACTGAAGCTTTCTTT. Amino acid sequence: CASSQGAGMNTEAFF.